One and the same sample provided the 24 T cell receptor beta chains below, sequenced in a study of blood T cell repertoires in COVID-19. TCRdb keeps only in-frame clones here, not all; method: immunoSEQ multiplex PCR. The table has 140,000 to 150,000 clones, around four fifths seen once; the top ten hold about 3.2%. Material: peripheral blood. The receptors here all came from a woman aged 40 to 55 with active or convalescent COVID-19.

The gene calls are TRBV3-1 (or the pseudogene TRBV3-2) and TRBJ1-5; tentative D call: TRBD1 (6 bases). Trimming removed 1 base at V and 4 bases at J, with 17 bases between. The CDR3 sequence is 17 residues long. Germline V gene lookup returns CDR1 LGHDT and CDR2 YNNKEL (reference sequence). The CDR3: CASSQGGQGRGNQPQHF. CDR3 nucleotides: TGTGCCAGCAGCCAAGGGGGCCAGGGGCGAGGGAATCAGCCCCAGCATTTT.

The V and J genes are TRBV18 and TRBJ2-5; 14 nucleotides align to TRBD2. The germline V gene encodes CDR1 KGHSH and CDR2 LQKENI. This CDR3 has 16 amino acids. J was trimmed by 4 bases and V by 6 bases; bases with no gene match: 7. In nucleotides, the CDR3 is TGTGCCAGCTCCCTCACGACTAGCGGGAGGGGAGAGACCCAGTACTTC. This translates into CASSLTTSGRGETQYF. Full variable domain (outside the CDR3, taken from reference TRBV18 and TRBJ2-5): NAGVMQNPRHLVRRRGQEARLRCSPMKGHSHVYWYRQLPEEGLKFMVYLQKENIIDESGMPKERFSAEFPKEGPSILRIQQVVRGDSAAYFCASSLTTSGRGETQYFGPGTRLLVL.

This chain links TRBV5-1 with TRBJ1-4; TRBD1 matches 10 bases. V lost 2 bases, J lost 11 bases, and 12 bases stayed unmatched. The germline V gene encodes CDR1 SGHRS and CDR2 YFSETQ. The CDR3 extends over 16 amino acids. The CDR3: CASSFGPTGGAEKLFF. The CDR3 region has the DNA TGCGCCAGCAGCTTTGGTCCGACAGGGGGCGCGGAGAAACTGTTTTTT.

CDR3 amino acids: CASSLPTGGTTGELFF. Written as DNA, the CDR3 is TGTGCCAGCAGCTTGCCGACAGGGGGAACCACCGGGGAGCTGTTTTTT. The chain employs TRBV5-4 and TRBJ2-2; TRBD1 matches at 9 bases. J was trimmed by 4 bases and V by 1 base; bases with no gene match: 5. This CDR3 region has 16 residues. In germline, CDR1 is SGHNT, CDR2 YYREEE (reference sequence). Full variable domain (outside the CDR3, taken from reference TRBV5-4 and TRBJ2-2): ETGVTQSPTHLIKTRGQQVTLRCSSQSGHNTVSWYQQALGQGPQFIFQYYREEENGRGNFPPRFSGLQFPNYSSELNVNALELDDSALYLCASSLPTGGTTGELFFGEGSRLTVL.

This sequence joins TRBV3-1 (or the pseudogene TRBV3-2) and TRBJ2-7, with 8 bases aligning to TRBD1. CDR1 is LGHDT and CDR2 is YNNKEL in the germline V gene (reference sequence). This CDR3 region has 15 residues. The V segment lost 2 bases and the J segment 7 bases; nucleotides outside the gene matches: 10. CDR3 sequence reads: CASSQTGGTLIEQYF. In DNA form, the CDR3 reads TGTGCCAGCAGCCAAACAGGGGGGACGCTGATAGAGCAGTACTTC.

The chain employs TRBV4-3 and TRBJ1-4; 7 nucleotides align to TRBD1. CDR1 and CDR2 (germline): LGHNA, YSLEER. This CDR3 has 15 residues. J lost 8 bases, V lost 0 bases, and 6 bases had no gene match. DNA of the CDR3: TGCGCCAGCAGCCAAGACGACAGGGATAGAGAAAAACTGTTTTTT. It is translated as CASSQDDRDREKLFF.

This chain connects TRBV7-2 to TRBJ2-7; 7 nucleotides match TRBD1. CDR1 is SGHTA, CDR2 FQGNSA, per germline. CDR3 length: 15 residues. After removal of 5 bases from V and 1 base from J, the junction contained 8 bases not matched to a gene. CDR3 in DNA: TGTGCCAGCAGCCCAGACAGGGCCGCTTCCTACGAGCAGTACTTC. Translated, it gives CASSPDRAASYEQYF.

The chain joins TRBV4-3 to TRBJ1-2; the match to TRBD1 covers 7 bases. With 3 bases clipped from V and 0 bases from J, the junction kept 10 bases outside the gene matches. CDR1 LGHNA and CDR2 YSLEER come from the germline V gene. The CDR3 length is 17 residues. Written as DNA, the CDR3 is TGCGCCAGCAGCCATGGAGGAGGGGGCCGAGCTAACTATGGCTACACCTTC. It codes for CASSHGGGGRANYGYTF.

The genes are TRBV19 and TRBJ2-7, with D tentatively TRBD1 (6 bases). The V gene lost 3 bases and the J gene lost 1 base, with 10 bases spanning the gap. The CDR3 has 14 residues. Per the germline V gene, CDR1 is LNHDA and CDR2 is SQIVND (reference sequence). CDR3 sequence: CASSIGTPSYEQYF. Here the CDR3 DNA reads TGTGCCAGTAGTATCGGGACACCTTCCTACGAGCAGTACTTC.

The chain uses TRBV2 and TRBJ1-1; D is unclear. V was clipped by 7 bases and J by 2 bases, with 11 bases between them. In germline, CDR1 is SNHLY, CDR2 FYNNEI. The CDR3 is made up of 13 amino acids. In nucleotides, the CDR3 is TGTGCCAGCAAAGGGTCGGGAAACACTGAAGCTTTCTTT. Encoded protein: CASKGSGNTEAFF.

V and J are TRBV9 and TRBJ1-2, with TRBD1 as a possible D gene (5 bases). Trimming cost V 5 bases and J 0 bases, with 11 bases left between them. CDR1 and CDR2 from the germline V gene are SGDLS and YYNGEE. CDR3 length equals 14 residues. In DNA form, the CDR3 reads TGTGCCAGCAGTCCGGCGGGACCTAACTATGGCTACACCTTC. Encoded protein: CASSPAGPNYGYTF.

The V call is TRBV15, the J call TRBJ2-7; 9 bases fit TRBD1. The CDR3 spans 15 residues. The trim removed 1 base at V and 11 bases at J, leaving 12 bases unmatched. Germline CDR1 reads LNHNV; CDR2 reads YYDKDF (reference sequence). The CDR3 DNA sequence: TGTGCCACCAGCAGAGCCGGGACAGGGTTTTCGGTTGAGTACTTC. Translated, it gives CATSRAGTGFSVEYF.

The V gene is TRBV20-1, the J gene TRBJ2-5; TRBD2 might be the D (5 bases). V dropped 1 base and J dropped 7 bases, with 7 bases sitting between them. The CDR3 is 11 residues long. Germline assignment: CDR1 DFQATT and CDR2 SNEGSKA (reference sequence). In DNA, the CDR3 is TGCAGTGCTAGAGCCCGGGGGACCCAGTACTTC. As protein: CSARARGTQYF.

This chain joins TRBV19 and TRBJ2-2; the match to TRBD1 covers 9 bases. Germline-derived CDR1 and CDR2 are LNHDA and SQIVND (reference sequence). The trim removed 2 bases at V and 0 bases at J, leaving 10 bases unmatched. The CDR3 length is 19 residues. For the CDR3, the DNA is TGTGCCAGTAGTATATGGGGACAGGGCATTCTCGCGAACACCGGGGAGCTGTTTTTT. It translates to CASSIWGQGILANTGELFF.

This chain uses TRBV4-2 with TRBJ1-1; possible D gene TRBD1, 5 bases. This CDR3 comprises 14 residues. The germline V and J ends were trimmed by 8 bases and 3 bases, with 16 bases remaining between them. Per the germline V gene, CDR1 is LGHNA and CDR2 is YNFKEQ. CDR3 in DNA: TGTGCCAGCTCCAGGGAGGCGGACGACACTGAAGCTTTCTTT. This encodes CASSREADDTEAFF.

Worth noting for this clone: Other nucleotide sequences from this sample produce the same CDR3. The chain links TRBV18 to TRBJ2-5; D may be TRBD1 (6 bases). The V and J ends lost 6 bases and 5 bases respectively, with 13 bases between them. This CDR3 region has 13 residues. Per the germline V gene, CDR1 is KGHSH and CDR2 is LQKENI. The CDR3 DNA reads TGTGCCAGCTCGCCGCGTGGGGGCGAGACCCAGTACTTC. Amino acid sequence: CASSPRGGETQYF.

Here the CDR3 reads CATSAGLAGVRSYNEQFF. The CDR3 bases are TGTGCCACCAGCGCGGGACTAGCGGGAGTCAGGAGCTACAATGAGCAGTTCTTC. The V call is TRBV10-3, the J call TRBJ2-1; 14 positions agree with TRBD2. The CDR3 covers 18 residues. J lost 3 bases, V lost 10 bases, and 14 bases had no gene match. Germline values: CDR1 ENHRY, CDR2 SYGVKD.

The J gene is TRBJ2-1, the V gene TRBV28; maybe TRBD2 (5 bases). Trimming cost V 6 bases and J 0 bases, with 12 bases left between them. This CDR3 is built from 15 residues. Germline V gene sequence: CDR1 MDHEN, CDR2 SYDVKM. The DNA of the CDR3 is TGTGCCAGCAGAATGAAGGGAGACTCCTACAATGAGCAGTTCTTC. Encoded protein: CASRMKGDSYNEQFF.

The chain has TRBV28 and TRBJ2-1; 9 bases match TRBD2. This CDR3 region has 14 residues. Germline trimming cut 7 bases from V and 6 bases from J; bases unmatched to any gene: 7. Germline values: CDR1 MDHEN, CDR2 SYDVKM. Written as DNA, the CDR3 is TGTGCCAGCAATCGCGGGACTAGCACCAATGAGCAGTTCTTC. It is translated as CASNRGTSTNEQFF.

The J gene is TRBJ1-5, the V gene TRBV7-2, with 7 nucleotides matching TRBD1. Germline V gene lookup returns CDR1 SGHTA and CDR2 FQGNSA. This CDR3 contains 16 residues. V lost 5 bases to trimming and J lost 6 bases; unmatched junction nucleotides: 13. The CDR3 bases are TGTGCCAGCAGCGCACGGACAGGACGAGCTCGTCAGCCCCAGCATTTT. Its translation: CASSARTGRARQPQHF.

The chain has TRBV19 and TRBJ1-5; D not resolved. The germline CDR1 and CDR2 sequences are LNHDA and SQIVND (reference sequence). The CDR3 extends over 15 amino acids. With 2 bases removed from V and 0 bases from J, the gap between germline ends came to 8 bases. DNA of the CDR3: TGTGCCAGTAGTATAATCGGGAGTAGCAATCAGCCCCAGCATTTT. Translating it yields CASSIIGSSNQPQHF. The whole variable domain, remainder taken from reference TRBV19 and TRBJ1-5, is DGGITQSPKYLFRKEGQNVTLSCEQNLNHDAMYWYRQDPGQGLRLIYYSQIVNDFQKGDIAEGYSVSREKKESFPLTVTSAQKNPTAFYLCASSIIGSSNQPQHFGDGTRLSIL.

V usage is TRBV28 and J usage is TRBJ1-4; tentative D call: TRBD1 (5 bases). The CDR3 extends over 15 amino acids. Germline lookup yields CDR1 MDHEN and CDR2 SYDVKM. V lost 5 bases, J lost 0 bases, and 10 bases lay in between. The CDR3 DNA follows: TGTGCCAGCAGTCCGACGACAGCAACTAATGAAAAACTGTTTTTT. As protein: CASSPTTATNEKLFF.

This clone appeared a single time. V gene TRBV10-2 combines with J gene TRBJ2-1; D not certain. Looked up from germline, CDR1 is WSHSY and CDR2 is SAAADI. The CDR3 has 13 residues. Trimming took off 4 bases at V and 5 bases at J, with 9 bases between the two ends. The CDR3 loop reads CASSGGQNNEQFF. The CDR3 nucleotides are TGCGCCAGCAGTGGTGGGCAAAACAATGAGCAGTTCTTC.

The V and J genes are TRBV5-1 and TRBJ2-2; the D gene is possibly TRBD2 (6 bases). Germline CDR1 and CDR2: SGHRS and YFSETQ. This CDR3 is built from 13 residues. Trimming stripped 2 bases from V and 6 bases from J, with 8 bases between. This CDR3 is CASSFGDSGELFF. The CDR3 nucleotides read TGCGCCAGCAGCTTCGGGGACTCCGGGGAGCTGTTTTTT.